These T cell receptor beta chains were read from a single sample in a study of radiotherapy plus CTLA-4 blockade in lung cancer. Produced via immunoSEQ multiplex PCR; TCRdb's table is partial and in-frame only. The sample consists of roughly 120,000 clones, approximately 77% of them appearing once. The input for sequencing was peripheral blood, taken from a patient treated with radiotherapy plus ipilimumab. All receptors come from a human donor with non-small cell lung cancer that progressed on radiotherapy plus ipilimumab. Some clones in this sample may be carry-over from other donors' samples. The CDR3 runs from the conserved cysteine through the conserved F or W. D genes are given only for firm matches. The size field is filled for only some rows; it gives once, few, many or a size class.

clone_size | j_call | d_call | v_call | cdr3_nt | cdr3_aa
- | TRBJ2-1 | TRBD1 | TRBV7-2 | TGTGCCAGCAGCCTGACAGGGGCCCCCCGCTCCTACAATGAGCAGTTCTTC | CASSLTGAPRSYNEQFF
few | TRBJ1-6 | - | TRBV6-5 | TGTGCCAGCAGTTATTTCGAAGTTATGCATTCACCCCTCCACTTT | CASSYFEVMHSPLHF
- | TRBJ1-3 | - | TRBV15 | TGTGCCACCAGCAGAGATCGAGTGGGGAATGGAAACACCATATATTTT | CATSRDRVGNGNTIYF
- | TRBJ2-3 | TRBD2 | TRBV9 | TGTGCCAGCAGCGTCGGGACTAGCAGAAGGAAAACAGATACGCAGTATTTT | CASSVGTSRRKTDTQYF
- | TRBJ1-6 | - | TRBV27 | TGTGCCAGCAGTTTAAGGGGTTTGACACCCCTCCACTTT | CASSLRGLTPLHF
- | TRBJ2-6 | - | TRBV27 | TGTGCCAGCAGTTTAACGCTCTCTGGGGCCAACGTCCTGACTTTC | CASSLTLSGANVLTF
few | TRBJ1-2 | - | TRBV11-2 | TGTGCCAGCAGCGACACAGGGTGGAGTGGCTACACCTTC | CASSDTGWSGYTF
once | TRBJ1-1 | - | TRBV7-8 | TGTGCCAGCAGCACAGAGGCGGACACTGAAGCTTTCTTT | CASSTEADTEAFF
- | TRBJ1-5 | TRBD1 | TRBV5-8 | TGTGCCAGCAGCTTGGCTTACGGGACAGGTTTAAATCAGCCCCAGCATTTT | CASSLAYGTGLNQPQHF
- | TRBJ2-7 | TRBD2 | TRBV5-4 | TGTGCCAGCAGTTATATAGCGGGGGGGCGGGACGAGCAGTACTTC | CASSYIAGGRDEQYF
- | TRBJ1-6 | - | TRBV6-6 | TGTGCCAGCAGGGAGGGGGTTGCAAATTCACCCCTCCACTTT | CASREGVANSPLHF
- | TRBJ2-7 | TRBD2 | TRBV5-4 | TGTGCCAGCAGCTCCGCCGGGGGGGCCCCCTACGAGCAGTACTTC | CASSSAGGAPYEQYF
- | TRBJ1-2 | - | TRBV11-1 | TGTGCCAGCAGCTTGAGTCAGGGACCCTATGGCTACACCTTC | CASSLSQGPYGYTF
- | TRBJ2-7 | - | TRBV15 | TGTGCCACCAGCAGAGATACCGGACAGTCCTACGAGCAGTACTTC | CATSRDTGQSYEQYF
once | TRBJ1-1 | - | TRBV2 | TGTGCCACCTCATTGGGGGGGGTAGACACTGAAGCTTTCTTT | CATSLGGVDTEAFF
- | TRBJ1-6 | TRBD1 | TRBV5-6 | TGTGCCAGCACCCCGACAGGGTCCCATGAATCACCCCTCCACTTT | CASTPTGSHESPLHF
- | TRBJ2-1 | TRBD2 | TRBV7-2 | TGTGCCAGCAGCGTAGCGGGGGGGTCCTCCTACAATGAGCAGTTCTTC | CASSVAGGSSYNEQFF
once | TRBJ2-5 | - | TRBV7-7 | TGTGCTAGCAGCTTGGCCCCTGACCGGGTGAGGGAGACCCAGTACTTC | CASSLAPDRVRETQYF
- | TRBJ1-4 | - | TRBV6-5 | TGTGCCAGCAGCGCCTTGGGGGTGTTTTTT | CASSALGVFF